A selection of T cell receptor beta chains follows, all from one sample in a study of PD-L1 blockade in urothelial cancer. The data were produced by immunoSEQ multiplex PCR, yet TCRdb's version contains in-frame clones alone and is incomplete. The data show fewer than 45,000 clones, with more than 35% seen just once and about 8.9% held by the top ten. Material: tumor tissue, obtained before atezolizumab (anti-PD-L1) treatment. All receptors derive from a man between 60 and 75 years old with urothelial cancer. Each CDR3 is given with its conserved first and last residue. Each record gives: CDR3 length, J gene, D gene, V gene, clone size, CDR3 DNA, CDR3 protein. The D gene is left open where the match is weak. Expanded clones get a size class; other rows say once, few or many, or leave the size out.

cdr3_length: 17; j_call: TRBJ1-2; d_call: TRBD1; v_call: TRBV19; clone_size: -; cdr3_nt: TGTGCCAGTAGGTCAGGACCAGGACAGGGTAACGACTATGGCTACACCTTC; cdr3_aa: CASRSGPGQGNDYGYTF
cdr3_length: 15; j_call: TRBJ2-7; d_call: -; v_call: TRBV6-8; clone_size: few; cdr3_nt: TGTGCCAGCAGTTACTCGTTTACGGCCTCCTACGAGCAGTACTTC; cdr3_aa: CASSYSFTASYEQYF
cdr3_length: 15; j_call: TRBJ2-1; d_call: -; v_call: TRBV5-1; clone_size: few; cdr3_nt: TGCGCCAGCAGCTTGGCCCCTTACAACTACAATGAGCAGTTCTTC; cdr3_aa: CASSLAPYNYNEQFF
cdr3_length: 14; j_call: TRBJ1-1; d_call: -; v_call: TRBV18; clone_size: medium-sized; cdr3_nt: TGTGCCAGCTCTCCAGACACCGGAGGGACTGAAGCTTTCTTT; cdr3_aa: CASSPDTGGTEAFF
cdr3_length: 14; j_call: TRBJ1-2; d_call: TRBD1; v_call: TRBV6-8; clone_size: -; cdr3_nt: TGTGCCAGCATCGGGACAGGCTCTAACTATGGCTACACCTTC; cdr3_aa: CASIGTGSNYGYTF
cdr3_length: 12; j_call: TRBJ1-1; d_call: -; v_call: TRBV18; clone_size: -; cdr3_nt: TGTGCCAGCTCACCACCCGGCGGGCAAGCTTTCTTT; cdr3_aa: CASSPPGGQAFF
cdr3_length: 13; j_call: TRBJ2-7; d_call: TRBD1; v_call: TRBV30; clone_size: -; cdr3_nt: TGTGCCTGGAAAGGGACAGGGTACGGCAAGCAGTACTTC; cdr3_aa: CAWKGTGYGKQYF
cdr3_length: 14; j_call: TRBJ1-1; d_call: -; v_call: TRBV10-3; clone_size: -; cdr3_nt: TGTGCCATCAGTGAGACACAGGGTGGCACTGAAGCTTTCTTT; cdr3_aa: CAISETQGGTEAFF
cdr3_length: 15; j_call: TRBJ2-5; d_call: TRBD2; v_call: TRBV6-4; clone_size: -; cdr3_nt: TGTGCCAGCATTGGGGTAGCGGGAGGTGGAGAGACCCAGTACTTC; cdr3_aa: CASIGVAGGGETQYF
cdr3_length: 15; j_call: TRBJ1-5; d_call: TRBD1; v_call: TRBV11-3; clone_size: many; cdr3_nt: TGTGCCAGCAGCCCGGACAGGAGTTTTTGTCAGCCCCAGCATTTT; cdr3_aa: CASSPDRSFCQPQHF
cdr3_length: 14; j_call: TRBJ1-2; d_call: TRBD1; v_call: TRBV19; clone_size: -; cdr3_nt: TGTGCCAGTAGTGTACCGGGACAGGGGCCGCCAAGGGCCTTC; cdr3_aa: CASSVPGQGPPRAF
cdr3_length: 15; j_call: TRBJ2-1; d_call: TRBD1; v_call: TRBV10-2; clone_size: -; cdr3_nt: TGCGCCAGCAGCCGACCGGGACAGGGTGGGAATGAGCAGTTCTTC; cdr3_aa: CASSRPGQGGNEQFF
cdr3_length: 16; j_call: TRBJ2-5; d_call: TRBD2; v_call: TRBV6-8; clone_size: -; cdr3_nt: TGTGCCAGCAGTCTAGCGGGAGGTAATTGGGTAGAGACCCAGTACTTC; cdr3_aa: CASSLAGGNWVETQYF
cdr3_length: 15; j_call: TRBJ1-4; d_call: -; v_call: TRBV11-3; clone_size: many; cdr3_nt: TGTGCCAGCAGCTTGCGTCCTGGCGTTGGTGAAAAACTGTTTTTT; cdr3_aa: CASSLRPGVGEKLFF
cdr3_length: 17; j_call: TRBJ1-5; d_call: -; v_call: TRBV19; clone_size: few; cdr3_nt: TGTGCCAGTAGTATGAATCGGGCGGCGTTTAGCAATCAGCCCCAGCATTTT; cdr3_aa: CASSMNRAAFSNQPQHF
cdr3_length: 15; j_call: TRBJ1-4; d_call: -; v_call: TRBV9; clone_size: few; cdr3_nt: TGTGCCAGCAGCGTAGCCGGGTGGCCTAATGAAAAACTGTTTTTT; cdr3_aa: CASSVAGWPNEKLFF